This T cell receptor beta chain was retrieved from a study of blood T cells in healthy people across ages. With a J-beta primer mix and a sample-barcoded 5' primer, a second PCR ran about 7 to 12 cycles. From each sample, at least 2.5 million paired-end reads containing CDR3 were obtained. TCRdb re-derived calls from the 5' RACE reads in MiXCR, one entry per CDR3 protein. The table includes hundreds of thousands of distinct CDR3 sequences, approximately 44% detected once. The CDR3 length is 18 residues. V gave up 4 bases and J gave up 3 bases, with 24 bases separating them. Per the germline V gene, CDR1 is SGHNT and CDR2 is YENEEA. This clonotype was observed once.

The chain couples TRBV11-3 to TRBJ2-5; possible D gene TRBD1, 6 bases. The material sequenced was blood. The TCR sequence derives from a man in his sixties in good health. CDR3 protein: CASSWDPIRNRAKETQYF. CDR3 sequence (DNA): TGTGCCAGCAGCTGGGATCCGATTCGCAACAGGGCCAAAGAGACCCAGTACTTC.